This T cell receptor beta chain was identified in a study of blood T cell repertoires in COVID-19. The trim removed 2 bases at V and 2 bases at J, leaving 6 bases unmatched. The germline gives CDR1 SGHNT, CDR2 YYREEE (reference sequence). CDR3 size: 15 residues. Authors' processing steps: Quantification of nucleated cells was approximated via reference gene primer amplification. The data were produced by immunoSEQ multiplex PCR, yet TCRdb's version contains in-frame clones alone and is incomplete. That table supplies the V and J calls and clone size; D and trimming were determined from the DNA. This table holds about 110,000 clones, over 70% found once.

Sequencing input: peripheral blood. The sequence was collected from a human donor in a cohort sampled during active or convalescent COVID-19. The chain combines TRBV5-4 with TRBJ1-2; 7 bases fit TRBD1. CDR3 in DNA: TGTGCCAGCAGCTTAGAACCACAGGGGAACTATGGCTACACCTTC. Amino acids: CASSLEPQGNYGYTF.